This T cell receptor (beta chain) was sequenced for a study of cytomegalovirus exposure and HLA in healthy donors. Study results and limitations: Association of a missense DCLRE1C variant with TCR beta V- and J-gene trimming was reported in a later analysis. A previous analysis found most TCR beta V segments productive roughly 87% or roughly 30% of the time.

Notes on this clone: No antigen is known for it.

Primers for the PCR totalled 60 Vbeta and 13 Jbeta. Clones were read by immunoSEQ multiplex PCR, and TCRdb kept only the in-frame ones, dropping some. Found here are about 62,000 clones, more than 80% of them singletons; the top ten hold about 2.9%. The CDR3 contains 15 residues. V dropped 5 bases and J dropped 7; count of bases not matched to a gene: 9. From germline, CDR1 is SGDLS and CDR2 YYNGEE. Donors showed nominal health when sampled, although they likely had unrecorded immune exposures. The sample was PBMCs. This clonotype originated in a woman aged 25 to 39 in good health and CMV-seronegative. The chain couples TRBV9 to TRBJ1-6; 7 bases line up with TRBD1. CDR3 bases: TGTGCCAGCAGTGAGACAGGGTGGCAAAATTCACCCCTCCACTTT. This sequence encodes CASSETGWQNSPLHF.